The 15 T cell receptor beta chains below all came from one sample that was sequenced in a study of shared clonotypes between healthy human individuals. Using immunoSEQ multiplex PCR, the repertoire was profiled, and TCRdb retains in-frame clones only, with some absent. Counted here are around 940,000 clones, 76% occurring once; the ten biggest clones make up around 1.4%. Sequenced: memory CD4+ T cells sorted from blood. Noted subset: CD45RA-negative fraction. The receptor source for this set is a man aged 18 to 30 in good health.

This clone was seen only a few times. The V gene is TRBV7-9, the J gene TRBJ1-1; a weak D match, TRBD1 (6 bases). CDR1 is SEHNR and CDR2 is FQNEAQ in the germline V gene (reference sequence). Trimming shortened V by 8 bases and J by 11 bases, and 18 bases separated the two germline ends. The CDR3 extends over 12 amino acids. This chain's CDR3 is CASLGGGLNAFF. The CDR3 DNA follows: TGTGCCAGCCTTGGCGGGGGCCTCAACGCTTTCTTT.

The V call is TRBV7-4, the J call TRBJ1-1, with 7 bases aligning to TRBD1. There are 15 residues in the CDR3. Germline CDR1 is SGHVT and CDR2 is SQSDAQ. V was pared by 1 base and J by 1 base, with 3 bases of the junction left unmatched. CDR3 loop: CASSLEQGKNTEAFF. CDR3 DNA sequence: TGTGCCAGCAGCTTAGAACAGGGGAAGAACACTGAAGCTTTCTTT.

The chain combines TRBV29-1 with TRBJ2-3; 9 nucleotides align to TRBD2. After removal of 4 bases from V and 2 bases from J, the junction contained 16 bases not matched to a gene. The germline V gene has CDR1 SQVTM and CDR2 ANQGSEA. The CDR3 spans 18 residues. The CDR3 region is CSVVSSGRYYGDTDTQYF. The CDR3 nucleotides read TGCAGCGTTGTTTCCAGCGGGAGGTATTATGGCGACACAGATACGCAGTATTTT.

This clone was counted only a few times. Additional DNA sequences in this sample encode the identical CDR3. The J gene is TRBJ1-4, the V gene TRBV10-3, with a possible D match to TRBD1 (6 bases). In germline, CDR1 is ENHRY, CDR2 SYGVKD. V was clipped by 10 bases and J by 0 bases, with 12 bases between them. The CDR3 sequence is 14 residues long. CDR3 DNA: TGTGCCACCGGAGGGGGAGCAACTAATGAAAAACTGTTTTTT. Residues: CATGGGATNEKLFF.

V gene TRBV7-9 combines with J gene TRBJ1-1; 9 nucleotides align to TRBD1. J was trimmed by 4 bases and V by 0 bases; bases with no gene match: 9. Germline-derived CDR1 and CDR2 are SEHNR and FQNEAQ (reference sequence). CDR3 size: 17 residues. The CDR3 loop is CASSLADFRDRATEAFF. Here the CDR3 DNA reads TGTGCCAGCAGCTTAGCGGACTTCCGGGACAGGGCCACTGAAGCTTTCTTT.

The gene calls are TRBV5-1 and TRBJ2-3; TRBD2 matches 15 bases. Per the germline V gene, CDR1 is SGHRS and CDR2 is YFSETQ. The CDR3 sequence is 17 residues long. Trimming removed 4 bases from V and 3 bases from J; junction bases left unmatched: 6. CDR3 in DNA: TGCGCCAGCAGCCCCCGGACTAGCGGGAGGGCTACAGATACGCAGTATTTT. As protein: CASSPRTSGRATDTQYF.

The J gene is TRBJ2-6, the V gene TRBV9; no firm D call. Germline V gives CDR1 SGDLS, CDR2 YYNGEE. The CDR3 is made up of 17 amino acids. V was clipped by 1 base and J by 4 bases, with 15 bases between them. In DNA, the CDR3 is TGTGCCAGCAGCGTACTAAGTTTAAGACCCGGGGCCAACGTCCTGACTTTC. It specifies CASSVLSLRPGANVLTF.

V and J are TRBV9 and TRBJ2-3, with D unresolved. This CDR3 is built from 15 residues. The germline V gene has CDR1 SGDLS and CDR2 YYNGEE. V lost 0 bases and J 0 bases, leaving 8 bases between the germline ends. CDR3 in DNA: TGTGCCAGCAGCGTAGGGGCAATTAGCACAGATACGCAGTATTTT. Amino acids: CASSVGAISTDTQYF.

In its sample, this clone was seen a few times. A junction boundary mismatches the germline segment, possibly from a read error. The chain joins TRBV7-7 to TRBJ2-5; 8 nucleotides agree with TRBD2. There are 14 residues in the CDR3. Germline assignment: CDR1 SSHAT and CDR2 FNYEAQ (reference sequence). The CDR3 nucleotides are TGTGCTAGCAGCCCGGGGGGGACCCAGGGGACCCAGTACTTC. Encoded protein: CASSPGGTQGTQYF.

The chain recombines TRBV12-5 with TRBJ1-4; unclear D gene. V was trimmed by 1 base and J by 0 bases, leaving 15 bases between them. CDR1 and CDR2 (germline): LGHNT, FRNRAP. The CDR3 is 18 amino acids. CDR3 loop: CASGLATVPRSTNEKLFF. The CDR3 DNA sequence: TGTGCTAGTGGTTTGGCGACCGTACCCCGTTCAACTAATGAAAAACTGTTTTTT. Variable domain in full (rest from reference TRBV12-5 and TRBJ1-4): DARVTQTPRHKVTEMGQEVTMRCQPILGHNTVFWYRQTMMQGLELLAYFRNRAPLDDSGMPKDRFSAEMPDATLATLKIQPSEPRDSAVYFCASGLATVPRSTNEKLFFGSGTQLSVL.

The chain recombines TRBV19 with TRBJ1-6; D uncertain. CDR3 length: 14 residues. Trimming took off 1 base at V and 6 bases at J, with 7 bases between the two ends. Germline V gene sequence: CDR1 LNHDA, CDR2 SQIVND (reference sequence). CDR3 coding DNA: TGTGCCAGTAGTATAGCGGTAGCTAATTCACCCCTCCACTTT. Translated, it gives CASSIAVANSPLHF.

This chain links TRBV6-6 with TRBJ1-6; 8 positions agree with TRBD1. The CDR3 totals 15 residues. J gave up 5 bases and V 7 bases, and 7 bases lay outside the gene matches. Looked up from germline, CDR1 is MNHNY and CDR2 is SVGAGI (reference sequence). CDR3 nucleotide sequence: TGTGCCAGCACCATAAGGACAGGGAATAATTCACCCCTCCACTTT. Translation gives CASTIRTGNNSPLHF.

This chain joins TRBV7-2 and TRBJ2-3; no clear D. The CDR3 is 12 amino acids. Looked up from germline, CDR1 is SGHTA and CDR2 is FQGNSA. V shed 5 bases and J shed 7 bases, with 10 bases lying between them. CDR3 DNA: TGTGCCAGCAGCCCCGATAGGAATACGCAGTATTTT. Its protein product is CASSPDRNTQYF. Together with reference TRBV7-2 and TRBJ2-3, the CDR3 gives the full variable domain: GAGVSQSPSNKVTEKGKDVELRCDPISGHTALYWYRQSLGQGLEFLIYFQGNSAPDKSGLPSDRFSAERTGGSVSTLTIQRTQQEDSAVYLCASSPDRNTQYFGPGTRLTVL.

J is TRBJ1-3 and V is TRBV5-4; D perhaps matches TRBD1 (6 bases). Trimming stripped 5 bases from V and 0 bases from J, with 12 bases between. Germline V CDR1 and CDR2: SGHNT, YYREEE (reference sequence). The CDR3 runs to 15 residues. CDR3 nucleotides: TGTGCCAGCAGTCCAGGGGCTTCCTCTGGAAACACCATATATTTT. Translation gives CASSPGASSGNTIYF.

The chain recombines TRBV7-3 with TRBJ2-4; perhaps TRBD2 as D (6 bases). Germline values: CDR1 SGHTA, CDR2 FQGTGA. V was cut by 3 bases and J by 9 bases, with 18 bases left in between. This CDR3 spans 15 amino acids. In nucleotides, the CDR3 is TGTGCCAGCAGCTTGCGGGGACCCACGGGAACCATTCAGTACTTC. Amino acid sequence: CASSLRGPTGTIQYF.